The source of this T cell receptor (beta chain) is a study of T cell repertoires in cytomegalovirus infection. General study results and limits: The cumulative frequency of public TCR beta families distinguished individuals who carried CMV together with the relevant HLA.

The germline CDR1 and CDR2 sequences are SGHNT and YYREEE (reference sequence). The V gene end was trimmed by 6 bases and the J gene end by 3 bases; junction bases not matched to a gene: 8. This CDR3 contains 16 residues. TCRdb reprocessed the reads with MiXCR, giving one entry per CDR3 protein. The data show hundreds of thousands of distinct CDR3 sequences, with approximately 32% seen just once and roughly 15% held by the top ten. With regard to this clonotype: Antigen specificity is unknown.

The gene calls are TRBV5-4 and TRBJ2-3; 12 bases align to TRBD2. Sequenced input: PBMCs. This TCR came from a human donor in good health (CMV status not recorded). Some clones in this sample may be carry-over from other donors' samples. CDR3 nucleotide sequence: TGTGCCAGCACCTTAGGACTAGCGGGGTTGACAGATACGCAGTATTTT. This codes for CASTLGLAGLTDTQYF. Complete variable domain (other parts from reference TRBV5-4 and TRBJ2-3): ETGVTQSPTHLIKTRGQQVTLRCSSQSGHNTVSWYQQALGQGPQFIFQYYREEENGRGNFPPRFSGLQFPNYSSELNVNALELDDSALYLCASTLGLAGLTDTQYFGPGTRLTVL.